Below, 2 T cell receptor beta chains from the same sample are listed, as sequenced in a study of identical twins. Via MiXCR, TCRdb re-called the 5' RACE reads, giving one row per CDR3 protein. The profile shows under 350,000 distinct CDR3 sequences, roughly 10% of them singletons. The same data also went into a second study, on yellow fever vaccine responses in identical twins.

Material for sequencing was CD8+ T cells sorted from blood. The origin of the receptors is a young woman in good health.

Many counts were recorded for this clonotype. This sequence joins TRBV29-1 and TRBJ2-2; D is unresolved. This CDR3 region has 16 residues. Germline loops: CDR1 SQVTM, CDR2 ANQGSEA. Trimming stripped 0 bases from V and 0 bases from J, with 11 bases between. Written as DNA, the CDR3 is TGCAGCGTTGAAGATCCGGCGGCTTCGAACACCGGGGAGCTGTTTTTT. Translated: CSVEDPAASNTGELFF.

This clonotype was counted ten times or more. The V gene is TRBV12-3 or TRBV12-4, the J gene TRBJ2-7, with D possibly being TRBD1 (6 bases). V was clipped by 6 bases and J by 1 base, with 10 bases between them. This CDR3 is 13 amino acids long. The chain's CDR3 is CASRDRRSYEQYF. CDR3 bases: TGTGCCAGCAGGGACAGACGGTCCTACGAGCAGTACTTC.